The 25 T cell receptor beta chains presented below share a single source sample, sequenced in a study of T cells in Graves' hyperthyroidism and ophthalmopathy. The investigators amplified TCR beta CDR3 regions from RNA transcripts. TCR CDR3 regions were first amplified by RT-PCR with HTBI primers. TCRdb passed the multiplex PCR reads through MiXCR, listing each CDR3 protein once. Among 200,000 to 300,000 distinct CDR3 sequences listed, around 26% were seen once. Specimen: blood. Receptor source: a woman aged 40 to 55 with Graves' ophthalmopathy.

CDR3 bases: TGTGCCAGCAGTCCAGGGACTAGCGGGAGGAGCGAGCAGTACTTC. Its translation: CASSPGTSGRSEQYF. V gene TRBV12-3 or TRBV12-4 combines with J gene TRBJ2-7, with 15 bases matching TRBD2. There are 15 residues in the CDR3. J was trimmed by 6 bases and V by 5 bases; bases with no gene match: 5.

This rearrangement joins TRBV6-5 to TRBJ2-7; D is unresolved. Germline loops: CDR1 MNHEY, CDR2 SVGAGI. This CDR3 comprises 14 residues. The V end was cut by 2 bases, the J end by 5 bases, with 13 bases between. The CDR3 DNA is TGTGCCAGCAGTTACCAGAAACCGGAACACGAGCAGTACTTC. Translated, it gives CASSYQKPEHEQYF.

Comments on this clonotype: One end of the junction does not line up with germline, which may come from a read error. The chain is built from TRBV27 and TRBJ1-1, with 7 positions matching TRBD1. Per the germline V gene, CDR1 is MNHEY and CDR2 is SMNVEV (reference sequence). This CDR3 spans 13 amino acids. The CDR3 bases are TGTGCCAGCAGAAAGACAGGGCACACTGGAGCTTTCTTT. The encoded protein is CASRKTGHTGAFF.

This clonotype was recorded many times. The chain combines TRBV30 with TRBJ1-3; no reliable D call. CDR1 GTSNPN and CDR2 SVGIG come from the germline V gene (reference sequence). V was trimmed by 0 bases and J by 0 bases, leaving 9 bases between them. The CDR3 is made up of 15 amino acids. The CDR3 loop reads CAWSVEFLSGNTIYF. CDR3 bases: TGTGCCTGGAGTGTAGAGTTCCTCTCTGGAAACACCATATATTTT.

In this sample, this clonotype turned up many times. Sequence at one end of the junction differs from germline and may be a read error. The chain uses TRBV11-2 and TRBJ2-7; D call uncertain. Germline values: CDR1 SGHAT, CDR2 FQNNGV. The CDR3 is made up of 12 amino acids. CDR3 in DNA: TGTGCCTGCAGCTTACTCGGGTACGAGCAGTACTTC. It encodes CACSLLGYEQYF. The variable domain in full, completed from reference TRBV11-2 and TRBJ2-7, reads EAGVAQSPRYKIIEKRQSVAFWCNPISGHATLYWYQQILGQGPKLLIQFQNNGVVDDSQLPKDRFSAERLKGVDSTLKIQPAKLEDSAVYLCACSLLGYEQYFGPGTRLTVT.

The CDR3 is CASSPLRGSSGNTIYF. CDR3 coding DNA: TGTGCCAGCAGTCCCCTTAGGGGGAGCTCTGGAAACACCATATATTTT. V is TRBV12-3 or TRBV12-4 and J is TRBJ1-3, with D possibly TRBD1 on 6 matching bases. This CDR3 comprises 16 residues. V dropped 5 bases and J dropped 0 bases, with 14 bases sitting between them.

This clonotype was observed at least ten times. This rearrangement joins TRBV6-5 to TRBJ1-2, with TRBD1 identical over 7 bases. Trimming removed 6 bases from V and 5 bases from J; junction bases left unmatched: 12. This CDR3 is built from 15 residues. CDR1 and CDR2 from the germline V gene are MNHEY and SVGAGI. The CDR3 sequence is CASSLTGLRGYGYTF. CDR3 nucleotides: TGTGCCAGCAGCTTGACAGGGCTACGTGGATATGGCTACACCTTC.

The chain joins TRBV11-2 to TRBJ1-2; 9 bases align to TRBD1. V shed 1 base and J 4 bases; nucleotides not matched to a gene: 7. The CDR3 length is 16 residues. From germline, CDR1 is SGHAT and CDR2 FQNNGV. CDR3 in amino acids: CASSLGGQGETYGYTF. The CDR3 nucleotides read TGTGCCAGCAGCTTAGGGGGACAGGGAGAGACCTATGGCTACACCTTC.

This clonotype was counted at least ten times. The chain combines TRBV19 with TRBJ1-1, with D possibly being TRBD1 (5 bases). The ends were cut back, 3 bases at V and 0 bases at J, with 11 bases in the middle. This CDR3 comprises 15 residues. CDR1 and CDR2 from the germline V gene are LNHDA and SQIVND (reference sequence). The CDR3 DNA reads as TGTGCCAGTAGTATCGGGGCCAGCATGAACACTGAAGCTTTCTTT. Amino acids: CASSIGASMNTEAFF.

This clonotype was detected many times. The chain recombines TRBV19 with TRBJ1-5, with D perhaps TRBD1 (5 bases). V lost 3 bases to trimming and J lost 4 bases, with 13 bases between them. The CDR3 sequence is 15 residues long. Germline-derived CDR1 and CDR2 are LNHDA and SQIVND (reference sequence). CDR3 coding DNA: TGTGCCAGTAGTATGTCCCAGGGTGCAAATCAGCCCCAGCATTTT. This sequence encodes CASSMSQGANQPQHF.

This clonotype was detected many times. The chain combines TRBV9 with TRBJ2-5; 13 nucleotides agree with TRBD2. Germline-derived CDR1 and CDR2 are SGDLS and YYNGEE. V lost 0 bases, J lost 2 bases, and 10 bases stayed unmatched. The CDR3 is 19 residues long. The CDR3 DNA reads TGTGCCAGCAGCGTAGCCCCTAGGACTAGCGGGAGTTGGCAAGAGACCCAGTACTTC. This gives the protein CASSVAPRTSGSWQETQYF.

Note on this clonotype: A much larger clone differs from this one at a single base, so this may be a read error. CDR3 sequence reads: CASSQGGQGAYGYIF. CDR3 nucleotide sequence: TGTGCCAGCAGCCAAGGAGGACAGGGGGCCTATGGCTACATCTTC. J is TRBJ1-2 and V is TRBV3-1; TRBD1 agrees at 11 bases. The length of the CDR3 is 15 residues. Germline V lookup: CDR1 LGHDT, CDR2 YNNKEL (reference sequence). Full variable domain (outside the CDR3, taken from reference TRBV3-1 and TRBJ1-2): DTAVSQTPKYLVTQMGNDKSIKCEQNLGHDTMYWYKQDSKKFLKIMFSYNNKELIINETVPNRFSPKSPDKAHLNLHINSLELGDSAVYFCASSQGGQGAYGYIFGSGTRLTVV.

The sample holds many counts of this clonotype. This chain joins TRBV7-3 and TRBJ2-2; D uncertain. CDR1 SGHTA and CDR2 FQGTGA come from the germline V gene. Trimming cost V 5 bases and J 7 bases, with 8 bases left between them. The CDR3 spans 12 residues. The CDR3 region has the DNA TGTGCCAGCAGCCCAGTCGGCGGGGAGCTGTTTTTT. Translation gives CASSPVGGELFF.

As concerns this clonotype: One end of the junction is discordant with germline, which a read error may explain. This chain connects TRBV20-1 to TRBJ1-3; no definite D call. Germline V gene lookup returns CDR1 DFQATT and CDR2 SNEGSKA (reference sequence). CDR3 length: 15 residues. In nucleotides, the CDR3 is TGCAGTGCTAGAGATCGGCGGATCTCTGGAAACACCACATATTTT. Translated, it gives CSARDRRISGNTTYF.

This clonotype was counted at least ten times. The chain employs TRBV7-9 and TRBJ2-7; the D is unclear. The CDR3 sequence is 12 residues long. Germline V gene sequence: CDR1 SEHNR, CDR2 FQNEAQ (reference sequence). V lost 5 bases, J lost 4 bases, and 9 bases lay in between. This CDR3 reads CASSLQAYEQYF. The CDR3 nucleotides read TGTGCCAGCAGCCTCCAAGCGTACGAGCAGTACTTC.

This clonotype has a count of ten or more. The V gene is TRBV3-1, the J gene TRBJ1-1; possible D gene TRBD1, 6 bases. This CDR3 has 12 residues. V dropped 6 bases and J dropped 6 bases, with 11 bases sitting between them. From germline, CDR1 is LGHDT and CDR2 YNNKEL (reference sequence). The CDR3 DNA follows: TGTGCCAGCAGTCCAGGGGTGGCTGAAGCTTTCTTT. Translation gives CASSPGVAEAFF.

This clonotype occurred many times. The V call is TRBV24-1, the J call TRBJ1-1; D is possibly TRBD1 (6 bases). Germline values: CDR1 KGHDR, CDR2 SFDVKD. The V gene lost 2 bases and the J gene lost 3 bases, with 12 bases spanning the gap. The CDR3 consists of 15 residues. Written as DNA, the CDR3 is TGTGCCACCAGTGATTATCTGGGGGCGGACACTGAAGCTTTCTTT. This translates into CATSDYLGADTEAFF.

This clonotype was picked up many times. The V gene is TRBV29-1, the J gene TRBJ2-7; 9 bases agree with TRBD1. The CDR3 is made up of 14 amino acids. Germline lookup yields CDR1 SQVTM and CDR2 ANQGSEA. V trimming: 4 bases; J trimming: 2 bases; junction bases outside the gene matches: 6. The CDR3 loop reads CSVVYRDRAYEQYF. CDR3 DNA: TGCAGCGTTGTCTACCGGGACAGGGCCTACGAGCAGTACTTC.

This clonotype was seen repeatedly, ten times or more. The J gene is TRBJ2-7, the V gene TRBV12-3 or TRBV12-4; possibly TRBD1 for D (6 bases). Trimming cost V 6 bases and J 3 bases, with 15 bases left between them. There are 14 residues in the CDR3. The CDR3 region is CASSTTGLGYEQYF. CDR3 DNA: TGTGCCAGCAGCACGACAGGATTGGGCTACGAGCAGTACTTC.

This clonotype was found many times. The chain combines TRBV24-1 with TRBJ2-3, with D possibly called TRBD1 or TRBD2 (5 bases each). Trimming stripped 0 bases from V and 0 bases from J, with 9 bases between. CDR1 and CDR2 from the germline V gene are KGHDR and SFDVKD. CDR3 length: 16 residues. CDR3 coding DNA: TGTGCCACCAGTGATTTGGGGGGTCAGAGCACAGATACGCAGTATTTT. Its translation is CATSDLGGQSTDTQYF.

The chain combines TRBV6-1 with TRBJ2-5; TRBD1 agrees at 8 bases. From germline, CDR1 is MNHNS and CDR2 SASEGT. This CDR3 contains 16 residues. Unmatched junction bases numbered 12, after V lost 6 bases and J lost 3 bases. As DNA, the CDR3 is TGTGCCAGCAGGGACCCAGCCACAGGGGGAGAAGAGACCCAGTACTTC. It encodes CASRDPATGGEETQYF.

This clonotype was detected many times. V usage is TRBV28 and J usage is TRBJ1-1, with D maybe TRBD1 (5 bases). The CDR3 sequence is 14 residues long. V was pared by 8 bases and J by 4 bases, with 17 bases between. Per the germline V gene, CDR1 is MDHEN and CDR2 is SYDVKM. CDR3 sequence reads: CASRRGGVGTEAFF. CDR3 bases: TGTGCCAGCCGGCGTGGGGGGGTTGGCACTGAAGCTTTCTTT.

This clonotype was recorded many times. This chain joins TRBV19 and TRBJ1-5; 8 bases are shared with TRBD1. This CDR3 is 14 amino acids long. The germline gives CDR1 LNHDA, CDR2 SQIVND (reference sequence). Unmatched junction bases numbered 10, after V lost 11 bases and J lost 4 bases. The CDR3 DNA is TGTGCCTCTGATCAACAGGGGGATAATCAGCCCCAGCATTTT. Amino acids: CASDQQGDNQPQHF.

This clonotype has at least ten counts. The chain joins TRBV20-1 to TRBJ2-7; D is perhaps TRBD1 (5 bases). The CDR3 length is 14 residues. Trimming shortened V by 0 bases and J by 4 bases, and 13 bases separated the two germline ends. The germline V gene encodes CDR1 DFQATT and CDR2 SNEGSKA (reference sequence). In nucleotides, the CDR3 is TGCAGTGCTAGAGATGGGGTACAGGCTTACGAGCAGTACTTC. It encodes CSARDGVQAYEQYF.

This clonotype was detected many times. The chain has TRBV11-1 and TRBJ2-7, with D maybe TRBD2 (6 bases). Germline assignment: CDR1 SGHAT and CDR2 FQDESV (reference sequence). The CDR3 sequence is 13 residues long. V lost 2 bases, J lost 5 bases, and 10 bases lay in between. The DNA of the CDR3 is TGTGCCAGCAGCTTACTGGGAGGAGACGAGCAGTACTTC. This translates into CASSLLGGDEQYF.